The 20 T cell receptor beta chains reported below all come from one sample, sequenced in a study of blood T cell repertoires in COVID-19 (dated by TCRdb to the early 2020s). Receptor amplification or capture employed the immunoSEQ multiplex PCR assay. TCRdb re-hosts the immuneACCESS table, in-frame sequences only. Its copies lack some clones; in the studies checked, an unresolved V gene accounts for under half of them, and the cause for the rest is not known. This sample has over 70,000 clones in its table, and roughly 80% of those were observed once. Together, the top ten hold around 27% of the sample. Source material: peripheral blood. These receptors came from a human donor in a cohort sampled during active COVID-19.

The rearrangement links TRBV7-2 to TRBJ2-7, with TRBD2 as a possible D gene (5 bases). The CDR3 runs to 16 residues. Trimming removed 2 bases from V and 4 bases from J, with 18 bases in between. Germline V CDR1 and CDR2: SGHTA, FQGNSA. The CDR3 sequence: CASSLLVGVLRYEQYF. For the CDR3, the DNA is TGTGCCAGCAGCTTATTAGTCGGGGTGCTCAGATACGAGCAGTACTTC.

The chain combines TRBV11-3 with TRBJ1-1; possible D gene TRBD1, 6 bases. The V end was cut by 5 bases, the J end by 7 bases, with 14 bases between. CDR1 is SGHNT and CDR2 is YENEEA in the germline V gene. The CDR3 has 13 amino acids. The CDR3: CASSPWGGREAFF. The CDR3 DNA is TGTGCCAGCAGCCCGTGGGGGGGCCGTGAAGCTTTCTTT.

The rearrangement joins TRBV6-5 to TRBJ1-1; D gene ambiguous. Germline lookup yields CDR1 MNHEY and CDR2 SVGAGI. V was clipped by 8 bases and J by 1 base, with 11 bases between them. The CDR3 contains 13 residues. Written as DNA, the CDR3 is TGTGCCAGCCATGAGGGAGGGAACACTGAAGCTTTCTTT. Translation gives CASHEGGNTEAFF.

The J gene is TRBJ2-1, the V gene TRBV7-6; D unresolved. V was cut by 1 base and J by 10 bases, with 5 bases left in between. CDR3 length: 11 residues. From germline, CDR1 is SGHVS and CDR2 FNYEAQ. This chain's CDR3 is CASSLDSEQFF. Here the CDR3 DNA reads TGTGCCAGCAGCTTAGACAGCGAGCAGTTCTTC.

This clone is a singleton in its sample. The V gene is TRBV28, the J gene TRBJ2-3; D may be TRBD1 (5 bases). This CDR3 comprises 15 residues. V lost 4 bases to trimming and J lost 2 bases, with 13 bases between them. Germline V gene sequence: CDR1 MDHEN, CDR2 SYDVKM. The CDR3 region is CASSSQTDHTDTQYF. DNA for the CDR3: TGTGCCAGCAGTTCTCAGACAGACCACACAGATACGCAGTATTTT.

This clone has a handful of counts. This chain connects TRBV11-2 to TRBJ2-7; 9 nucleotides align to TRBD1. J gave up 3 bases and V 2 bases, and 17 bases lay outside the gene matches. This CDR3 is 19 amino acids long. CDR1 SGHAT and CDR2 FQNNGV come from the germline V gene. The CDR3 nucleotides read TGTGCCAGCAGCTTACCGGGACAGGGCCTACAGGCCTCTGTCTACGAGCAGTACTTC. This translates into CASSLPGQGLQASVYEQYF. Variable domain in full (rest from reference TRBV11-2 and TRBJ2-7): EAGVAQSPRYKIIEKRQSVAFWCNPISGHATLYWYQQILGQGPKLLIQFQNNGVVDDSQLPKDRFSAERLKGVDSTLKIQPAKLEDSAVYLCASSLPGQGLQASVYEQYFGPGTRLTVT.

The chain uses TRBV5-6 and TRBJ1-5; 7 nucleotides align to TRBD1. This CDR3 is built from 16 residues. Germline CDR1 SGHDT, CDR2 YYEEEE. The V and J ends lost 3 bases and 5 bases, in that order; junction bases with no gene match: 11. Here the CDR3 reads CASSSCDRVEYQPQHF. DNA for the CDR3: TGTGCCAGCAGCTCCTGCGACAGGGTGGAGTATCAGCCCCAGCATTTT.

This chain links TRBV7-9 with TRBJ2-3, with D perhaps matching TRBD1 (5 bases). The V end lost 3 bases, the J end lost 4 bases, and 17 bases lay between the germline ends. Germline CDR1 is SEHNR and CDR2 is FQNEAQ (reference sequence). This CDR3 has 16 residues. DNA of the CDR3: TGTGCCAGCAGCTTTTTCCTCGTGGGGCCGGCAGATACGCAGTATTTT. Encoded protein: CASSFFLVGPADTQYF. Using reference TRBV7-9 and TRBJ2-3 for the parts outside the CDR3, the full variable domain is DTGVSQNPRHKITKRGQNVTFRCDPISEHNRLYWYRQTLGQGPEFLTYFQNEAQLEKSRLLSDRFSAERPKGSFSTLEIQRTEQGDSAMYLCASSFFLVGPADTQYFGPGTRLTVL.

Concerning this clone: Compared with germline, one end of the junction differs, possibly owing to a read error. The chain uses TRBV6-5 and TRBJ2-1; D perhaps matches TRBD1 (5 bases). This CDR3 spans 13 amino acids. CDR1 and CDR2 (germline): MNHEY, SVGAGI. The CDR3 DNA reads as TGTGCCAGCAGCCGAAGCCCGGACAAGGAGCAGTTCTTC. The encoded protein is CASSRSPDKEQFF.

This chain connects TRBV18 to TRBJ1-1; 10 bases are shared with TRBD1. Germline trimming cut 2 bases from V and 5 bases from J; bases unmatched to any gene: 2. The CDR3 length is 14 residues. The germline V gene encodes CDR1 KGHSH and CDR2 LQKENI. CDR3 nucleotide sequence: TGTGCCAGCTCACCAGGGACAGGGGAAACTGAAGCTTTCTTT. Protein: CASSPGTGETEAFF.

The rearrangement uses TRBV3-1 (or the pseudogene TRBV3-2) and TRBJ2-7, with D possibly being TRBD2 (6 bases). V lost 1 base, J lost 5 bases, and 18 bases lay in between. Germline V lookup: CDR1 LGHDT, CDR2 YNNKEL (reference sequence). The CDR3 covers 16 residues. The CDR3 DNA follows: TGTGCCAGCAGCCAAGCTCGGGGGTTAATGGTCCACGAGCAGTACTTC. Protein product: CASSQARGLMVHEQYF.

V is TRBV11-2 and J is TRBJ1-3, with D possibly being TRBD1 (6 bases). Trimming pared 6 bases from V and 3 bases from J, leaving 21 bases between. The CDR3 runs to 17 residues. Germline V gene sequence: CDR1 SGHAT, CDR2 FQNNGV. CDR3 residues: CASRPLGGGAGGNTIYF. The CDR3 nucleotides read TGTGCCAGCAGACCGCTAGGTGGGGGGGCTGGTGGAAACACCATATATTTT. The variable domain in full, with the rest retrieved from reference TRBV11-2 and TRBJ1-3, is EAGVAQSPRYKIIEKRQSVAFWCNPISGHATLYWYQQILGQGPKLLIQFQNNGVVDDSQLPKDRFSAERLKGVDSTLKIQPAKLEDSAVYLCASRPLGGGAGGNTIYFGEGSWLTVV.

V gene TRBV9 combines with J gene TRBJ1-5; 9 bases fit TRBD1. Trimming took 4 bases from V and 6 from J; bases not matched to a gene: 14. The V gene's germline CDR1 is SGDLS and CDR2 YYNGEE. This CDR3 region has 17 residues. This chain's CDR3 is CASSPGGTGPFSQPQHF. CDR3 DNA sequence: TGTGCCAGCAGCCCCGGAGGGACAGGGCCGTTTTCTCAGCCCCAGCATTTT.

This chain links TRBV15 with TRBJ1-2; maybe TRBD1 (6 bases). Germline CDR1 reads LNHNV; CDR2 reads YYDKDF (reference sequence). This CDR3 has 14 residues. V gave up 4 bases and J gave up 7 bases, with 16 bases separating them. The CDR3 protein is CATSKMGDRTGYTF. CDR3 nucleotide sequence: TGTGCCACCAGCAAAATGGGAGACAGGACTGGCTACACCTTC.

The rearrangement uses TRBV28 and TRBJ1-2, with TRBD1 matching 10 bases. CDR3 size: 14 residues. Germline CDR1 reads MDHEN; CDR2 reads SYDVKM. V lost 3 bases to trimming and J lost 8 bases; unmatched junction nucleotides: 6. The CDR3: CASSFPGQGSGYTF. Written as DNA, the CDR3 is TGTGCCAGCAGTTTCCCGGGACAGGGGAGCGGCTACACCTTC.

The V and J genes are TRBV7-2 and TRBJ1-1, with 7 nucleotides matching TRBD1. The germline CDR1 and CDR2 sequences are SGHTA and FQGNSA. After removal of 0 bases from V and 5 bases from J, the junction contained 6 bases not matched to a gene. The CDR3 totals 15 residues. The CDR3 DNA reads as TGTGCCAGCAGCTTAGCTAGGGGGCTATGGACTGAAGCTTTCTTT. Amino acids: CASSLARGLWTEAFF.

CDR3 protein: CASSLSQKRDSYEQYF. CDR3 in DNA: TGTGCCAGCAGCTTAAGTCAAAAGAGGGATTCCTACGAGCAGTACTTC. The rearrangement joins TRBV7-2 to TRBJ2-7, with D maybe TRBD2 (5 bases). The CDR3 is 16 amino acids. Germline V lookup: CDR1 SGHTA, CDR2 FQGNSA. The ends were cut back, 2 bases at V and 1 base at J, with 15 bases in the middle.

The J gene is TRBJ2-1, the V gene TRBV7-9; 7 nucleotides align to TRBD2. This CDR3 region has 16 residues. The V segment lost 1 base and the J segment 2 bases; nucleotides outside the gene matches: 5. Germline loops: CDR1 SEHNR, CDR2 FQNEAQ (reference sequence). CDR3: CASSLGLAEPYNEQFF. CDR3 nucleotide sequence: TGTGCCAGCAGCTTAGGTCTAGCGGAACCCTACAATGAGCAGTTCTTC.

This clone appeared a few times. The chain employs TRBV11-2 and TRBJ1-2; 9 nucleotides align to TRBD1. CDR3 length: 16 residues. Trimming at V came to 1 base and at J to 4 bases, leaving 7 bases not matched to a gene. CDR1 SGHAT and CDR2 FQNNGV come from the germline V gene. DNA for the CDR3: TGTGCCAGCAGCTTAGGGGGGACAGGGCCTGTCTATGGCTACACCTTC. Its translation: CASSLGGTGPVYGYTF.

This clone was counted only a few times. CDR3 amino acids: CASSRGDRSYNEQFF. CDR3 nucleotide sequence: TGTGCCAGCTCCAGGGGGGACAGGTCCTACAATGAGCAGTTCTTC. This chain joins TRBV5-4 and TRBJ2-1, with 8 bases identical to TRBD1. The length of the CDR3 is 15 residues. The V gene's germline CDR1 is SGHNT and CDR2 YYREEE (reference sequence). V lost 7 bases to trimming and J lost 1 base; unmatched junction nucleotides: 7.